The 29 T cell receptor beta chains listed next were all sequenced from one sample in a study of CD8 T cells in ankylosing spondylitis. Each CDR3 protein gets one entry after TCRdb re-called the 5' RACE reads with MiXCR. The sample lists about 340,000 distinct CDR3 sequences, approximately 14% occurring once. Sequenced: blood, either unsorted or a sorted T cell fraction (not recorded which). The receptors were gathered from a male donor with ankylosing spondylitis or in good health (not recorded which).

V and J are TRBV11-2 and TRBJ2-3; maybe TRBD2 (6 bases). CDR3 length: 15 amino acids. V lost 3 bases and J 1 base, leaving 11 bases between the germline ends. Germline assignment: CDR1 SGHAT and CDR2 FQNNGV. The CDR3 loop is CASSFAGLGTDTQYF. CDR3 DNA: TGTGCCAGCAGCTTCGCGGGACTCGGCACAGATACGCAGTATTTT.

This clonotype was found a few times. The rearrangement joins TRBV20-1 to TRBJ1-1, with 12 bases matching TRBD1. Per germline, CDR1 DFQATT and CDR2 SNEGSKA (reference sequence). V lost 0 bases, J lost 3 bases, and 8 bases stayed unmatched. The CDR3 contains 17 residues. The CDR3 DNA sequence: TGCAGTGCTAGAGACCCGGGACAGGGGGCGGAGGACACTGAAGCTTTCTTT. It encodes CSARDPGQGAEDTEAFF.

The CDR3 sequence is CASSQGDLRPQHF. The CDR3 DNA reads TGCGCCAGCAGCCAAGGGGATCTCAGGCCCCAGCATTTT. The rearrangement links TRBV4-1 to TRBJ1-5; D not resolved. The CDR3 extends over 13 amino acids. The germline gives CDR1 MGHRA, CDR2 YSYEKL. With 1 base removed from V and 9 bases from J, the gap between germline ends came to 10 bases.

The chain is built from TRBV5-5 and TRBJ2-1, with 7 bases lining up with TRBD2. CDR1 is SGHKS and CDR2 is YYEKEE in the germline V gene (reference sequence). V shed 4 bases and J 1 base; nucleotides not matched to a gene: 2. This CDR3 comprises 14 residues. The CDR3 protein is CASSHSGSYNEQFF. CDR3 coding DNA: TGTGCCAGCAGCCATAGCGGGTCCTACAATGAGCAGTTCTTC.

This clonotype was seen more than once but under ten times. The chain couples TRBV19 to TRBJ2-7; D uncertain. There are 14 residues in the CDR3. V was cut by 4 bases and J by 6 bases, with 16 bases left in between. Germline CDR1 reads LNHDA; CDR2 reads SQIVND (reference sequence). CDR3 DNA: TGTGCCAGTAGTAGTCCCTCCAGGACGGGCGAGCAGTACTTC. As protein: CASSSPSRTGEQYF.

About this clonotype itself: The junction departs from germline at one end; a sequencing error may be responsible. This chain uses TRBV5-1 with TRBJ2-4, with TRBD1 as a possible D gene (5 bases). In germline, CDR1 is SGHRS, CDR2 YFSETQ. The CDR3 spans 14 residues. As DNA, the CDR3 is TGCGCCAGCAGCTTGAGGACGGACAAAAACAGTCAGTACTTC. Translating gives CASSLRTDKNSQYF.

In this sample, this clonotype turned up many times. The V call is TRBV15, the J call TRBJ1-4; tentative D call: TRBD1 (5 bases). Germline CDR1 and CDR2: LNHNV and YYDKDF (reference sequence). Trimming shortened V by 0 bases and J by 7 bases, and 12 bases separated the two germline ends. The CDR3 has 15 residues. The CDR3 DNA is TGTGCCACCAGCAGAGATGGGGGTCCTGGTGAAAAACTGTTTTTT. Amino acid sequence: CATSRDGGPGEKLFF.

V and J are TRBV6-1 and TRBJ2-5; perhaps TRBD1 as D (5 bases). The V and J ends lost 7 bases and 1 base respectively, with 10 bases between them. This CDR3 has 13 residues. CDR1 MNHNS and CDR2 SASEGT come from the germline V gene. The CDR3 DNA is TGTGCCAGCACTAAGGGGCCCCAAGAGACCCAGTACTTC. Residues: CASTKGPQETQYF.

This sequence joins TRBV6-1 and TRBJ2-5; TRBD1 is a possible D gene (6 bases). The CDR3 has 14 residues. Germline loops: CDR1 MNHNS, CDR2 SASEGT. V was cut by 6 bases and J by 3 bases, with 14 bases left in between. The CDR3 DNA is TGTGCCAGCAGCATACAGGGTTTTAAAGAGACCCAGTACTTC. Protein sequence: CASSIQGFKETQYF.

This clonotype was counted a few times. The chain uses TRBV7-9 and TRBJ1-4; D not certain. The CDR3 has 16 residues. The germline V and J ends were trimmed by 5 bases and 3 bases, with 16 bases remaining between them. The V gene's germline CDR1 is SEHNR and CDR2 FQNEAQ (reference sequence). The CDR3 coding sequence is TGTGCCAGCAGCCCAGGCGAAGCGGACGCTAATGAAAAACTGTTTTTT. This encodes CASSPGEADANEKLFF.

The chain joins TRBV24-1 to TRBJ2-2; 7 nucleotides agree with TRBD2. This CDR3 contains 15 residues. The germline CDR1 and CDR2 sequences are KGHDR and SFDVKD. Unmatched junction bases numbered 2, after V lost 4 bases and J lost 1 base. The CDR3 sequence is CATSEASGNTGELFF. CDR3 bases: TGTGCCACCAGTGAGGCTAGCGGGAACACCGGGGAGCTGTTTTTT.

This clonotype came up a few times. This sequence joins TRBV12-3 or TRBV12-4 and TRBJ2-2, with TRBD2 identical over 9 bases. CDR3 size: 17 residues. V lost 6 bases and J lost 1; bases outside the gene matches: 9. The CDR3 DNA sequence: TGTGCCAGCAGGCTAACGGCGGGGGGGGTGAACACCGGGGAGCTGTTTTTT. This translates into CASRLTAGGVNTGELFF.

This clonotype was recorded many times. The chain's CDR3 is CASSRGTSSYEQYF. CDR3 nucleotide sequence: TGTGCCAGCAGCCGTGGGACAAGTTCCTACGAGCAGTACTTC. The V gene is TRBV5-6, the J gene TRBJ2-7; possibly TRBD1 for D (6 bases). The V gene lost 4 bases and the J gene lost 1 base, with 12 bases spanning the gap. Germline V CDR1 and CDR2: SGHDT, YYEEEE. This CDR3 is built from 14 residues. Based on the CDR3 plus reference TRBV5-6 and TRBJ2-7, the full variable domain is DAGVTQSPTHLIKTRGQQVTLRCSPKSGHDTVSWYQQALGQGPQFIFQYYEEEERQRGNFPDRFSGHQFPNYSSELNVNALLLGDSALYLCASSRGTSSYEQYFGPGTRLTVT.

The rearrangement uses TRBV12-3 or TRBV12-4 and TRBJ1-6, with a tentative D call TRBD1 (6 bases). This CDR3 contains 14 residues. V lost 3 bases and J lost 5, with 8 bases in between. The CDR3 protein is CASSFEGDNSPLHF. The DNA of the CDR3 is TGTGCCAGCAGTTTTGAGGGGGATAATTCACCCCTCCACTTT.

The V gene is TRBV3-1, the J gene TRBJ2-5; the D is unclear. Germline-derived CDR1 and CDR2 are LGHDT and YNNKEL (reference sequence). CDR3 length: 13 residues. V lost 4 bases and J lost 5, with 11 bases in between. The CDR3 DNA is TGTGCCAGCAGCCCGAGTGTGGGGGAGACCCAGTACTTC. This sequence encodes CASSPSVGETQYF.

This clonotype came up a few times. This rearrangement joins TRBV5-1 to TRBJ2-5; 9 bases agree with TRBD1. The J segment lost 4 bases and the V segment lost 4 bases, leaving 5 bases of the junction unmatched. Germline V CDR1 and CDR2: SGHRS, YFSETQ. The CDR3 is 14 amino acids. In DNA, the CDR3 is TGCGCCAGCAGCGGAACGACAGGGGGAGAGACCCAGTACTTC. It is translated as CASSGTTGGETQYF.

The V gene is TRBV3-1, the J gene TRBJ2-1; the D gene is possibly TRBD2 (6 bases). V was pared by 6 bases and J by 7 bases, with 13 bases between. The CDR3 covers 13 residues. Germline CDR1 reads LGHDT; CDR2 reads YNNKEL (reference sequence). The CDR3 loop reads CASSSTRVNEQFF. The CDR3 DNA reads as TGTGCCAGCAGTTCGACTAGGGTGAATGAGCAGTTCTTC.

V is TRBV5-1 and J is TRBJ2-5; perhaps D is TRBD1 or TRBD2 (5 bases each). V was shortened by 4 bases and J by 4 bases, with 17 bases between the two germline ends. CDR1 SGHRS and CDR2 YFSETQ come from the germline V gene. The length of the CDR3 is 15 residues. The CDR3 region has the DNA TGCGCCAGCAGCCAACGGTGGGGGACCGGAGAGACCCAGTACTTC. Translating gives CASSQRWGTGETQYF.

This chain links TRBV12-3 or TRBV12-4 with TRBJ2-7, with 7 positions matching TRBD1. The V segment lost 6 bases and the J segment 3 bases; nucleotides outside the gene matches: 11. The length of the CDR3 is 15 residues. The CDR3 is CASRDGTARHYEQYF. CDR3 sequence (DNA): TGTGCCAGCAGAGATGGGACAGCCAGACACTACGAGCAGTACTTC.

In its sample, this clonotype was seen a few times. CDR3 nucleotide sequence: TGTGCCAGCAGCTTAGGGGGGCGTCAGCTCCCCCTGGATGGCTACACCTTC. Its translation: CASSLGGRQLPLDGYTF. This chain joins TRBV7-9 and TRBJ1-2; weak D call: TRBD1 (6 bases). The V and J ends lost 1 base and 6 bases respectively, with 21 bases between them. CDR1 SEHNR and CDR2 FQNEAQ come from the germline V gene (reference sequence). CDR3 length: 17 amino acids.

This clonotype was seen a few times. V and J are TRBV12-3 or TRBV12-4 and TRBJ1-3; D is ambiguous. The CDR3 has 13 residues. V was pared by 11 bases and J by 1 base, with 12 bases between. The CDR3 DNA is TGTGCCTCCTTGAGGGTTTCTGGAAACACCATATATTTT. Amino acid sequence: CASLRVSGNTIYF.

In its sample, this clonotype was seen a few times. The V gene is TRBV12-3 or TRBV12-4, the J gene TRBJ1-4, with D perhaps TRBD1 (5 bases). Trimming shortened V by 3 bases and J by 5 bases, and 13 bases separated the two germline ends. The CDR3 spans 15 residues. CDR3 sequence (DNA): TGTGCCAGCAGTTTTGGCGGAGGACAAAATGAAAAACTGTTTTTT. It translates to CASSFGGGQNEKLFF.

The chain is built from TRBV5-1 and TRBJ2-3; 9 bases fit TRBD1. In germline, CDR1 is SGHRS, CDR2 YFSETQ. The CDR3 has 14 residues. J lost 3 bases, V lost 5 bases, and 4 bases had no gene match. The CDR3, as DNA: TGCGCCAGCAGACGACAGGGGGAGACAGATACGCAGTATTTT. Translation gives CASRRQGETDTQYF.

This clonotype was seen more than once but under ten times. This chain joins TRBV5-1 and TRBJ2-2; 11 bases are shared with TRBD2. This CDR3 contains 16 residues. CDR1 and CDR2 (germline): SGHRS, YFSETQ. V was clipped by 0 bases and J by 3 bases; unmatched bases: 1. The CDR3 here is CASSLELAGDTGELFF. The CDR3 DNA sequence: TGCGCCAGCAGCTTGGAACTAGCGGGGGACACCGGGGAGCTGTTTTTT.

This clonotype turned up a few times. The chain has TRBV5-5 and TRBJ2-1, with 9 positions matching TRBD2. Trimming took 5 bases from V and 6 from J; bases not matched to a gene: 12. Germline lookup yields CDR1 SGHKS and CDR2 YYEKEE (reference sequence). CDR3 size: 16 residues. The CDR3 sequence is CASRASGLAGTNEQFF. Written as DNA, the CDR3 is TGTGCCAGCAGGGCGAGCGGCCTAGCGGGAACCAATGAGCAGTTCTTC.

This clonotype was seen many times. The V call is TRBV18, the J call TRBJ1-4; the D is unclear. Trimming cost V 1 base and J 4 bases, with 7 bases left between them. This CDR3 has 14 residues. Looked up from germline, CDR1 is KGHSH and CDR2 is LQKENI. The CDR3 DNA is TGTGCCAGCTCACCACGGGGTGTTAATGAAAAACTGTTTTTT. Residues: CASSPRGVNEKLFF.

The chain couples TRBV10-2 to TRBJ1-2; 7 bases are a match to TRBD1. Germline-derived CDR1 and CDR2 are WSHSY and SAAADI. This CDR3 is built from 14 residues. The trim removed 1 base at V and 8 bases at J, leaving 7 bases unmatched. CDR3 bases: TGCGCCAGCAGTGAGTTTACAGGGGTAGTGGGCTACACCTTC. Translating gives CASSEFTGVVGYTF.

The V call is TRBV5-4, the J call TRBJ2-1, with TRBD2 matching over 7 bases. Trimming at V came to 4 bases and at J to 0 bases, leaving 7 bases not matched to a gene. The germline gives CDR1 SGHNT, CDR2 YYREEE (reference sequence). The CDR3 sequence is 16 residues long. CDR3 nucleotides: TGTGCCAGCAGCGCGCCGGGCGGGAGCTCCTACAATGAGCAGTTCTTC. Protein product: CASSAPGGSSYNEQFF.

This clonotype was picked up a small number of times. The CDR3 protein is CSARWGDTQYF. The CDR3, as DNA: TGCAGTGCTAGATGGGGAGATACGCAGTATTTT. The rearrangement links TRBV20-1 to TRBJ2-3; no clear D gene. Per germline, CDR1 DFQATT and CDR2 SNEGSKA (reference sequence). Between the trimmed V and J ends, which lost 2 bases and 5 bases, there was a span of 5 bases. The CDR3 spans 11 residues.